A selection of T cell receptor beta chains follows, all from one sample in a study of early T cells in non-severe SARS-CoV-2 infection. TCRdb processed the 5' RACE reads anew with MiXCR; each CDR3 protein has one entry. Altogether tens of thousands of distinct CDR3 sequences are present, approximately 10% being singletons, with the ten largest covering less than 25%. Sequencing input: whole blood. Receptor source: an adult who was a healthcare worker with PCR-confirmed SARS-CoV-2 infection or an uninfected control (not recorded which). Each CDR3 is given with its conserved first and last residue. A D gene is named only where the DNA matches it firmly. Clone size is not always given. Where it is, it says once, few, many or a class for expanded clones.

j_gene | d_gene | v_gene | abundance | CDR3nt | CDR3aa
TRBJ1-4 | TRBD1 | TRBV30 | few | TGTGCCTGGAGTTACGGACAGGGGGCGGGAAAACTGTTTTTT | CAWSYGQGAGKLFF
TRBJ2-4 | - | TRBV20-1 | - | TGCAGTGCTAGAGATGGGGGACGCCACCCCAAAAACATTCAGTACTTC | CSARDGGRHPKNIQYF
TRBJ2-1 | - | TRBV5-4 | many | TGTGCCAGCAGCTTGGAGCCCCTTCCGAACGATGAGCAGTTCTTC | CASSLEPLPNDEQFF
TRBJ2-5 | TRBD1 | TRBV20-1 | - | TGCAGTGCCCCCTTCGAGGGGGCGCAAGAGACCCAGTACTTC | CSAPFEGAQETQYF
TRBJ1-6 | TRBD1 | TRBV7-9 | medium-sized | TGTGCCAGCAGCCAACTCACAGGGGGCTATTCACCCCTCCACTTT | CASSQLTGGYSPLHF
TRBJ2-5 | TRBD2 | TRBV20-1 | - | TGCAGTGGGACTAGCGTACTTCAAGAGACCCAGTACTTC | CSGTSVLQETQYF
TRBJ1-1 | - | TRBV3-1 | many | TGTGCCAGCAGCCAAGATATTTTGACTAAGACTGAAGCTTTCTTT | CASSQDILTKTEAFF
TRBJ1-6 | - | TRBV3-1 | - | TGTGCCAGCAGCCAGGCCGGGACGACGGATAATTCACCCCTCCACTTT | CASSQAGTTDNSPLHF
TRBJ2-5 | TRBD1 | TRBV7-9 | many | TGTGCCAGCAGCCTCGGGACAGCCCAAGAGACCCAGTACTTC | CASSLGTAQETQYF
TRBJ1-1 | - | TRBV6-1 | few | TGTGCCAGCGGACCGGTACAGGGCCCCTTGGCTGAAGCTTTCTTT | CASGPVQGPLAEAFF
TRBJ2-3 | TRBD2 | TRBV11-2 | - | TGTGCCAGCAGCTTAATTCCGGGGGGGTTAGATACGCAGTATTTT | CASSLIPGGLDTQYF
TRBJ2-3 | - | TRBV7-9 | many | TGTGCCAGCAGCTCCGTGGAGCATATTAGCACAGATACGCAGTATTTT | CASSSVEHISTDTQYF
TRBJ2-2 | - | TRBV10-2 | few | TGCGCCAGCAGTGAGTCCCTCCCCGGGGAGCTGTTTTTT | CASSESLPGELFF
TRBJ1-1 | - | TRBV4-1 | many | TGCGCCAGCAGCTCACGGACTTCCCTGGGCACTGAAGCTTTCTTT | CASSSRTSLGTEAFF
TRBJ2-7 | - | TRBV20-1 | - | TGCAGTGCTCGGGACGGCACCTACGAGCAGTACTTC | CSARDGTYEQYF
TRBJ1-6 | - | TRBV12-3/TRBV12-4 | - | TGTGCCAGCAACTTTGGCGGCCTAGGAGGCAGTTCACCCCTCCACTTT | CASNFGGLGGSSPLHF
TRBJ2-3 | - | TRBV5-1 | - | TGCGCCAGCAGCTTCACTAGTGTAGATACGCAGTATTTT | CASSFTSVDTQYF
TRBJ1-1 | - | TRBV30 | few | TGTGCCTGGAGTCTGACTCCGAACACTGAAGCTTTCTTT | CAWSLTPNTEAFF
TRBJ2-2 | - | TRBV20-1 | few | TGCAGTGCTCCTAGTGGTGGGGCCCCCACCGGGGAGCTGTTTTTT | CSAPSGGAPTGELFF
TRBJ2-2 | - | TRBV6-1 | - | TGTGCCAGCAGTCGTCCCACCGGTGAGCTGTTTTTT | CASSRPTGELFF
TRBJ1-1 | - | TRBV20-1 | - | TGCAGTGCGGAGAAGAGAGAAGCTTTCTTT | CSAEKREAFF
TRBJ2-1 | TRBD2 | TRBV30 | few | TGTGCCTGGAGTGTACGGTCGCGGGGGGCCTACTACAATGAGCAGTTCTTC | CAWSVRSRGAYYNEQFF
TRBJ1-1 | - | TRBV3-1 | few | TGTGCCAGCAGCCCCGGACTGCCTTACACTGAAGCTTTCTTT | CASSPGLPYTEAFF
TRBJ2-3 | TRBD2 | TRBV29-1 | many | TGCAGCGTTCTAGGGACTAGCGGGGGGATTCGAGATACGCAGTATTTT | CSVLGTSGGIRDTQYF
TRBJ1-1 | - | TRBV27 | few | TGTGCCAGCAGTCCGGGAAGGGGTAGCACTGAAGCTTTCTTT | CASSPGRGSTEAFF
TRBJ1-1 | - | TRBV10-3 | many | TGTGCCATCAGTGAGTCGGGATTTGAAGCTTTCTTT | CAISESGFEAFF
TRBJ1-1 | - | TRBV3-1 | - | TGTGCCAGCAGCCCAGCTGGGGGTACTGAAGCTTTCTTT | CASSPAGGTEAFF
TRBJ2-2 | TRBD1 | TRBV27 | - | TGTGCCAGCAGTGCGGACAGGGACGGGGAGCTGTTTTTT | CASSADRDGELFF
TRBJ1-1 | - | TRBV20-1 | - | TGCAGTGCTACTTTTACACACGGGAACACTGAAGCTTTCTTT | CSATFTHGNTEAFF
TRBJ2-7 | TRBD2 | TRBV2 | few | TGTGCCAGCAGTGGGACTAGCGGGTCCTACGAGCAGTACTTC | CASSGTSGSYEQYF
TRBJ1-1 | - | TRBV5-5 | - | TGTGCCAGCAGCTTGGTTTCTCAGGGGATTGCTTTCTTT | CASSLVSQGIAFF
TRBJ1-2 | - | TRBV7-9 | many | TGTGCCAGCAGGGGGGAGAACTATGGCTACACCTTC | CASRGENYGYTF
TRBJ2-3 | - | TRBV5-5 | few | TGTGCCAGCACCCTTATTGGACATAGCACAGATACGCAGTATTTT | CASTLIGHSTDTQYF
TRBJ1-1 | - | TRBV29-1 | - | TGCAGCGCTAATTTGAACACTGAAGCTTTCTTT | CSANLNTEAFF
TRBJ2-7 | TRBD2 | TRBV18 | few | TGTGCCAGCTCACGGGAGGGAACGTCCAACGAGCAGTACTTC | CASSREGTSNEQYF
TRBJ1-1 | - | TRBV5-1 | - | TGCGCCAGCAAGTTGGGGGACTGGCTCAACACTGAAGCTTTCTTT | CASKLGDWLNTEAFF
TRBJ1-1 | - | TRBV10-2 | few | TGCGCCAGCAGTGAGACAACCGGGATCCTTGAAGCTTTCTTT | CASSETTGILEAFF
TRBJ1-1 | TRBD1 | TRBV12-3/TRBV12-4 | few | TGTGCCAGCAGCATGACAGGGGGCTCCACTGAAGCTTTCTTT | CASSMTGGSTEAFF
TRBJ1-1 | - | TRBV14 | - | TGTGCCAGCAGCCATAGACAGGAGACGATGAACACTGAAGCTTTCTTT | CASSHRQETMNTEAFF
TRBJ1-2 | - | TRBV11-1 | - | TGTGCCAGCAGCGCCTGGACCGATGGGGATTGGGGCTACACCTTC | CASSAWTDGDWGYTF
TRBJ1-5 | - | TRBV7-9 | few | TGTGCCAGCAGCTCATCAGGGAATCAGCCCCAGCATTTT | CASSSSGNQPQHF
TRBJ2-1 | - | TRBV6-1 | many | TGTGCCAGCAGTGCCCAATGGGCGGGGGCCCTAGGGAATGAGCAGTTCTTC | CASSAQWAGALGNEQFF
TRBJ1-1 | - | TRBV12-3/TRBV12-4 | - | TGTGCCAGCAGTTTAAGGGGCCGGTTGAACACTGAAGCTTTCTTT | CASSLRGRLNTEAFF
TRBJ1-2 | - | TRBV20-1 | - | TGCAGTGCTAGTTCCGGAGACAGAAACTATGGCTACACCTTC | CSASSGDRNYGYTF
TRBJ1-2 | - | TRBV4-1 | few | TGCGCCAGCAGCCAAGAGTCGGCCGGGACTACCACTTATGGCTACACCTTC | CASSQESAGTTTYGYTF
TRBJ2-3 | - | TRBV9 | few | TGTGCCAGCAGCGTAATGGGGAGCACAGATACGCAGTATTTT | CASSVMGSTDTQYF
TRBJ2-2 | TRBD2 | TRBV7-9 | many | TGTGCCAGCAGCCCCTTCAGCGGGGGAGACACCGGGGAGCTGTTTTTT | CASSPFSGGDTGELFF
TRBJ1-4 | - | TRBV12-5 | - | TGTGCTAGCCACCTCGGGCGTGCAAGAGAAAAACTGTTTTTT | CASHLGRAREKLFF
TRBJ2-1 | - | TRBV20-1 | many | TGCAGTGCTAGAGATCATCCGCGCAAGGGGGGGTTCTTC | CSARDHPRKGGFF
TRBJ1-2 | TRBD1 | TRBV3-1 | many | TGTGCCAGCAGCAGGGACAGGAGTTATGGCTACACCTTC | CASSRDRSYGYTF
TRBJ1-5 | TRBD1 | TRBV5-4 | - | TGTGCCAGCAGCTTGGTTTTTCCGGGACAGGGGGCCGTGTTCGTTTGGACCCAGCATTTT | CASSLVFPGQGAVFVWTQHF